What follows describes a single T cell receptor beta chain. The antigen remains unidentified. The sample originates from a study of T cell responses to AZD1222 COVID-19 vaccine. Study conclusions and caveats: Only a handful of individuals given AZD1222 were seropositive at baseline. Repertoires were collected only later (after the peak T cell response had occurred).

Assay used: immunoSEQ multiplex PCR; TCRdb lists only in-frame clones, some missing. This table holds around 99,000 clones, roughly nine tenths found once. This specimen was peripheral blood, taken on day 0 of AZD1222 vaccination. The TCR was taken from an adult in good health.

CDR3 protein: CASSYEKGQLNTEAFF. The CDR3 bases are TGTGCCAGCAGTTACGAAAAGGGACAGTTGAACACTGAAGCTTTCTTT. The V gene is TRBV6-2 or TRBV6-3, the J gene TRBJ1-1, with TRBD1 matching over 7 bases. V lost 2 bases to trimming and J lost 0 bases; unmatched junction nucleotides: 6. The CDR3 has 16 amino acids. Looked up from germline, CDR1 is MNHEY and CDR2 is SVGEGT.